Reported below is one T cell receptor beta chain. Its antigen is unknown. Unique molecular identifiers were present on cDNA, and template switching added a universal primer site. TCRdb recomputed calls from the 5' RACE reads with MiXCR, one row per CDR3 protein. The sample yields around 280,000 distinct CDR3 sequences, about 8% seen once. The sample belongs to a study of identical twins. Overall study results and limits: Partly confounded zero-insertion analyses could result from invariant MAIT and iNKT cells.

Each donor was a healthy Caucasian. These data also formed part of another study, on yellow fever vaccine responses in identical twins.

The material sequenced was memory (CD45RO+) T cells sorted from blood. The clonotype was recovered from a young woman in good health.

CDR3 loop: CASSYTAMNTEAFF. The CDR3 DNA follows: TGTGCCAGCAGTTACACGGCTATGAACACTGAAGCTTTCTTT. V is TRBV6-5 and J is TRBJ1-1; D unclear. This CDR3 has 14 residues. The germline V and J ends were trimmed by 2 bases and 0 bases, with 7 bases remaining between them. Germline lookup yields CDR1 MNHEY and CDR2 SVGAGI.